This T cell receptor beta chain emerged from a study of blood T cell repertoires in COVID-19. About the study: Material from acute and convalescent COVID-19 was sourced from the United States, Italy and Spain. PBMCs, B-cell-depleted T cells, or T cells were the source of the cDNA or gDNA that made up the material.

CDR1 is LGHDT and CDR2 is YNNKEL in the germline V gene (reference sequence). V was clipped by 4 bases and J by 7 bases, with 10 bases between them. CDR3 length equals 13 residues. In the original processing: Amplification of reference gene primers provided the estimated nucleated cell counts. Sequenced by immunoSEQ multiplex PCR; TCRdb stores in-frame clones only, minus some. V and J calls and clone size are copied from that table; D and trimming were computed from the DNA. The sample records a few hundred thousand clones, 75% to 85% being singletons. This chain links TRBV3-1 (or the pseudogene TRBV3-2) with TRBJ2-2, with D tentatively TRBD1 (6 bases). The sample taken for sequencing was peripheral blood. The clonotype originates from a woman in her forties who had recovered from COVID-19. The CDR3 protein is CASSLQGGGELFF. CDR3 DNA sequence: TGTGCCAGCAGCCTACAGGGTGGCGGGGAGCTGTTTTTT.